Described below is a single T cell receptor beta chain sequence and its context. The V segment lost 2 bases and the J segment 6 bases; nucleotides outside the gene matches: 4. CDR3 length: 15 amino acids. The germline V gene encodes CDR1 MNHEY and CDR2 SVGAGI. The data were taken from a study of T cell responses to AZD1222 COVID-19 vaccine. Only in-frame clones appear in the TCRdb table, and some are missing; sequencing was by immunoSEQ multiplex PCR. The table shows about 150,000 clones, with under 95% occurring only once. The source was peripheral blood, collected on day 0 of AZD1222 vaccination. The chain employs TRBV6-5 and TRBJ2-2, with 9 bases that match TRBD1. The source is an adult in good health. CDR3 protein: CASSYGTGSSGELFF. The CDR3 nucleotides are TGTGCCAGCAGTTACGGGACAGGGTCCTCCGGGGAGCTGTTTTTT.